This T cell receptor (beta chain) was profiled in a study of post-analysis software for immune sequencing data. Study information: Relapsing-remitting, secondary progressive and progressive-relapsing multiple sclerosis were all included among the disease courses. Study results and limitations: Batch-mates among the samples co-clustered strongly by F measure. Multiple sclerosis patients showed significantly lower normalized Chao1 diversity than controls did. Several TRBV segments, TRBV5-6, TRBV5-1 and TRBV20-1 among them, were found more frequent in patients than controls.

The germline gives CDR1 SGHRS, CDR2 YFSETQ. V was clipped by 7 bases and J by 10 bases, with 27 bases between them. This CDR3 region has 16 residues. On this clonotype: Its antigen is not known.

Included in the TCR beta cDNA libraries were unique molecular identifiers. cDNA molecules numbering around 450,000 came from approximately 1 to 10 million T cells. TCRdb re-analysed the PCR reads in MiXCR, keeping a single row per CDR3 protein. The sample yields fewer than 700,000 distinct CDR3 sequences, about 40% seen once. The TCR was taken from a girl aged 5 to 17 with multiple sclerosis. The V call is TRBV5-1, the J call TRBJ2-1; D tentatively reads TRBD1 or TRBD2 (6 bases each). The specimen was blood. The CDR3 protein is CASHPGGGSTSGEQFF. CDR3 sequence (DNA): TGCGCCAGCCATCCCGGGGGCGGTTCAACCTCGGGGGAGCAGTTCTTC. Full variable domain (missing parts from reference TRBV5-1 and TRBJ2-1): KAGVTQTPRYLIKTRGQQVTLSCSPISGHRSVSWYQQTPGQGLQFLFEYFSETQRNKGNFPGRFSGRQFSNSRSEMNVSTLELGDSALYLCASHPGGGSTSGEQFFGPGTRLTVL.